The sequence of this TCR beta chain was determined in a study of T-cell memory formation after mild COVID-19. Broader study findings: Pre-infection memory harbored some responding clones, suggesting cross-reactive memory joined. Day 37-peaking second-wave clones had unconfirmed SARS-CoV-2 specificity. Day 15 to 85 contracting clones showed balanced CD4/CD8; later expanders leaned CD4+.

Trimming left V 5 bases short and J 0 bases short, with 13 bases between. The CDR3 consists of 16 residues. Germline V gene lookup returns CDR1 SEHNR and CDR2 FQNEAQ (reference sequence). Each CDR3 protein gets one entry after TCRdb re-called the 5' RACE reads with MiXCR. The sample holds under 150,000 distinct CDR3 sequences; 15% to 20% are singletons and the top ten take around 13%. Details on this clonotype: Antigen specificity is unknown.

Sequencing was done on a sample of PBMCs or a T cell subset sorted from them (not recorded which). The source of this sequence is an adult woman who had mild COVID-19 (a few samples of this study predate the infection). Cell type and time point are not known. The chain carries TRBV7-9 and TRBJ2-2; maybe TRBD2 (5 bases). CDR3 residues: CASSKLGGSNTGELFF. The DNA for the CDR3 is TGTGCCAGCAGCAAATTAGGAGGATCGAACACCGGGGAGCTGTTTTTT.